This T cell receptor beta chain appears in the sequencing data of a study of blood T cell repertoires in COVID-19. Study background: There were acute and convalescent COVID-19 samples, and they came from the United States, Italy and Spain. Nucleic acid was either cDNA or gDNA, and it came from T cells, B-cell-depleted T cells, or PBMCs.

This CDR3 has 17 residues. Looked up from germline, CDR1 is SGHRS and CDR2 is YFSETQ. The V and J ends lost 0 bases and 2 bases, in that order; junction bases with no gene match: 2. Under the authors' procedure: Estimation of nucleated cell counts relied on the amplification of reference gene primers. The data were produced by immunoSEQ multiplex PCR, yet TCRdb's version contains in-frame clones alone and is incomplete. V and J calls plus clone size are reproduced from that table; the DNA served to infer D and trimming. The table has roughly 170,000 clones, 88% seen once. This TCR derives from a man aged 55 to 70 with acute or convalescent COVID-19. The source material was peripheral blood. The genes are TRBV5-1 and TRBJ2-3, with 14 bases aligning to TRBD2. The CDR3 DNA reads as TGCGCCAGCAGCTTGGGACTAGCGGGAGGGCCCACAGATACGCAGTATTTT. Residues: CASSLGLAGGPTDTQYF. Full variable domain (missing parts from reference TRBV5-1 and TRBJ2-3): KAGVTQTPRYLIKTRGQQVTLSCSPISGHRSVSWYQQTPGQGLQFLFEYFSETQRNKGNFPGRFSGRQFSNSRSEMNVSTLELGDSALYLCASSLGLAGGPTDTQYFGPGTRLTVL.